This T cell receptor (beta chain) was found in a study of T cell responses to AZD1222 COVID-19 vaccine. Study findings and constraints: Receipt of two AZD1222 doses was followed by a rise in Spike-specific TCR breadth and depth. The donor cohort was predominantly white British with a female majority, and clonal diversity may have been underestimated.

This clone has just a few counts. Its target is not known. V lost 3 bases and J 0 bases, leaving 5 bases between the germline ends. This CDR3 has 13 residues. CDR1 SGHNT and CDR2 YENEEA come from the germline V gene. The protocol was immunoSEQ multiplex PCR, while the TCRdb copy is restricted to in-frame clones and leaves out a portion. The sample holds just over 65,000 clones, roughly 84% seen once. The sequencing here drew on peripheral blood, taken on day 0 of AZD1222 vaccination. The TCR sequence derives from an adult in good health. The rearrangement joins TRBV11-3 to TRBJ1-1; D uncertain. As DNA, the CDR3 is TGTGCCAGCAGCTTGAACCTGAACACTGAAGCTTTCTTT. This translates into CASSLNLNTEAFF.